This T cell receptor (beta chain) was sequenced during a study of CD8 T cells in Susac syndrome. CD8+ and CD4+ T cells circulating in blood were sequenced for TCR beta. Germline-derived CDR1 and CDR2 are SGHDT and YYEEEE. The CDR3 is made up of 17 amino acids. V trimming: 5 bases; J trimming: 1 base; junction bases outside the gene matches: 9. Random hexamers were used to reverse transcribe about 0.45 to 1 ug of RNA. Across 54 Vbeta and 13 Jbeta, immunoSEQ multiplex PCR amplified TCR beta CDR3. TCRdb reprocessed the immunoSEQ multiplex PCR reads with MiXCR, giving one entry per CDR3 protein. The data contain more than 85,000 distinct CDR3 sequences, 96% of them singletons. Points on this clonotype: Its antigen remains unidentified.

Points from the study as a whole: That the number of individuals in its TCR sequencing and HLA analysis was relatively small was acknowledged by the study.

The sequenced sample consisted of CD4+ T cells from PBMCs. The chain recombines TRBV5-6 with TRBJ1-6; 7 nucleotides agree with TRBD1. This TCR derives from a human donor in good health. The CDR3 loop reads CASRNDRAGSYNSPLHF. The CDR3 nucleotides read TGTGCCAGCAGAAATGACAGGGCTGGGTCCTATAATTCACCCCTCCACTTT.